Below, 2 T cell receptor beta chains from the same sample are listed, as sequenced in a study of CD8+ T cells in alopecia areata. Once RNA had been extracted, it was reverse transcribed into cDNA to act as the sequencing template. Clones were read by immunoSEQ multiplex PCR, and TCRdb kept only the in-frame ones, dropping some. The sample holds some 51,000 clones, 96% seen once. The material was CD8+ T cells sorted from blood, obtained at week 0. The receptors shown here come from a human donor with alopecia areata.

Only one count was recorded for this clone. The rearrangement joins TRBV12-5 to TRBJ2-3; 10 bases line up with TRBD2. Germline CDR1 LGHNT, CDR2 FRNRAP. The trim removed 4 bases at V and 1 base at J, leaving 8 bases unmatched. The CDR3 loop spans 17 amino acids. CDR3 residues: CASGWGSGGLRTDTQYF. The CDR3 DNA reads as TGTGCTAGTGGTTGGGGTAGCGGGGGGTTACGCACAGATACGCAGTATTTT.

Points on this clone: Additional DNA sequences in this sample encode the identical CDR3. The rearrangement uses TRBV4-3 and TRBJ2-7, with 9 bases matching TRBD1. V lost 3 bases and J lost 1; bases outside the gene matches: 1. The CDR3 covers 14 residues. Germline V gene data show CDR1 as LGHNA and CDR2 as YSLEER. CDR3 amino acids: CASSQGQGSYEQYF. CDR3 coding DNA: TGCGCCAGCAGCCAGGGACAGGGTTCCTACGAGCAGTACTTC.